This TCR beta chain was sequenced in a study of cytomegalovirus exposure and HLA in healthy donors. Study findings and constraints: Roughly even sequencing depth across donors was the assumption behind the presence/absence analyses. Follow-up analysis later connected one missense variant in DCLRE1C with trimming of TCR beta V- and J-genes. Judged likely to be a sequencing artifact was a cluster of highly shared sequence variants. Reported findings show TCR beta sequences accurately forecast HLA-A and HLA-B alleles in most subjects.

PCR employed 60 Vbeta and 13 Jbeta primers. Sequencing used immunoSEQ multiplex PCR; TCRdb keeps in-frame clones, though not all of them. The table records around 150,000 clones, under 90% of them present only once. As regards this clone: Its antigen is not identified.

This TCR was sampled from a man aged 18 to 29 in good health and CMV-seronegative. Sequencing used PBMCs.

Here the CDR3 reads CASSRDRGPTEAFF. The CDR3 DNA reads TGTGCCAGCAGTAGAGACAGGGGGCCTACTGAAGCTTTCTTT. This chain joins TRBV7-9 and TRBJ1-1, with 10 positions matching TRBD1. The J segment lost 5 bases and the V segment lost 6 bases, leaving 6 bases of the junction unmatched. The CDR3 is made up of 14 amino acids. Looked up from germline, CDR1 is SEHNR and CDR2 is FQNEAQ (reference sequence).